The T cell receptor (beta chain) under discussion was sequenced for a study of blood T cell repertoires in COVID-19. Germline values: CDR1 SEHNR, CDR2 FQNEAQ (reference sequence). The V end lost 2 bases, the J end lost 0 bases, and 13 bases lay between the germline ends. The CDR3 is 17 amino acids. Libraries were prepared by immunoSEQ multiplex PCR; TCRdb keeps only in-frame clonotypes and omits some of them. This sample has fewer than 350,000 clones, with about 90% found just once. The source of this sequence is a woman aged 25 to 39 who had recovered from COVID-19. The rearrangement uses TRBV7-9 and TRBJ1-4, with D possibly matching TRBD1 (6 bases). The source material was peripheral blood. This CDR3 is CASSLLGGRSTNEKLFF. Written as DNA, the CDR3 is TGTGCCAGCAGCTTATTGGGGGGGCGATCAACTAATGAAAAACTGTTTTTT.